This TCR beta chain was profiled in a study of STAT5B mutations in CD4+ large granular lymphocyte leukemia. Generated by immunoSEQ multiplex PCR, the TCRdb table keeps only in-frame clones and is missing some. The data hold about 40,000 clones, with roughly 79% observed a single time. This TCR was sampled from a human donor in good health. The material sequenced was CD4+ T cells from blood buffy coats.

The CDR3 DNA reads as TGTGCCAGCAGTCAGGGACTAGCGGGGTACCAAGAGACCCAGTACTTC. It is translated as CASSQGLAGYQETQYF. The V gene is TRBV6-6, the J gene TRBJ2-5, with 13 bases aligning to TRBD2. Germline V gives CDR1 MNHNY, CDR2 SVGAGI (reference sequence). J was trimmed by 0 bases and V by 5 bases; bases with no gene match: 3. CDR3 length: 16 amino acids.